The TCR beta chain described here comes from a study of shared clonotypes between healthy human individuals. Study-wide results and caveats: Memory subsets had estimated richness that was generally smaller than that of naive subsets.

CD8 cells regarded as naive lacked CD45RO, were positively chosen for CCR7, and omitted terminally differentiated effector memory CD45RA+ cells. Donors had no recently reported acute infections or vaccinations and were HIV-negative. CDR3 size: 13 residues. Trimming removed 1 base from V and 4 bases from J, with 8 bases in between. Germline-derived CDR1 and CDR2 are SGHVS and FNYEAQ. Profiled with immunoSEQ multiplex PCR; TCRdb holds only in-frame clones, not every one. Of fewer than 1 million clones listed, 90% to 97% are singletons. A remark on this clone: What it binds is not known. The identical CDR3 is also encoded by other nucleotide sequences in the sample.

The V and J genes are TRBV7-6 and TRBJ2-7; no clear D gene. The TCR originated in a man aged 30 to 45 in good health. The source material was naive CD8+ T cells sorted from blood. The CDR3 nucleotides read TGTGCCAGCAGCTTAGAGTCCCCGTACGAGCAGTACTTC. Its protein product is CASSLESPYEQYF.